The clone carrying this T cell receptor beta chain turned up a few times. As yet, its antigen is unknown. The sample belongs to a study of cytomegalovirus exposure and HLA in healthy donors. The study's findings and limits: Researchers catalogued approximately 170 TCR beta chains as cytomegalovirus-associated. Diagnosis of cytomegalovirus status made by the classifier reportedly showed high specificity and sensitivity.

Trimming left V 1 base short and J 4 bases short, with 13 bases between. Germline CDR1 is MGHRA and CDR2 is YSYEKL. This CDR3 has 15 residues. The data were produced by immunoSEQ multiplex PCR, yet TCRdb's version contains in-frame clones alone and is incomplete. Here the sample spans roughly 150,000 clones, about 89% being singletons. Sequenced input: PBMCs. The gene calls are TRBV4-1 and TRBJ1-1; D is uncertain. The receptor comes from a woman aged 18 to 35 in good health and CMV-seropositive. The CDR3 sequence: CASSQVGRSSTEAFF. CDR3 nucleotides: TGCGCCAGCAGCCAAGTAGGCAGGTCGAGCACTGAAGCTTTCTTT.